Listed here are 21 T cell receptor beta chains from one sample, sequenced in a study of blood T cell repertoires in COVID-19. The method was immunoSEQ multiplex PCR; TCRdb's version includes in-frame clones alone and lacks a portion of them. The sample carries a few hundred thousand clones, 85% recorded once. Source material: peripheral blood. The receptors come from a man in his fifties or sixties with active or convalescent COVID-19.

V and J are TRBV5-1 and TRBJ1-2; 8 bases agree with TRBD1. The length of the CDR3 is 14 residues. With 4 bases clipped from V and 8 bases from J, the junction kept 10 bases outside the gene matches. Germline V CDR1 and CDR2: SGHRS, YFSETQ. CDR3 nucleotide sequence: TGCGCCAGCAGCCCGGGACAGGCCTTAGGAGGCTACACCTTC. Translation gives CASSPGQALGGYTF.

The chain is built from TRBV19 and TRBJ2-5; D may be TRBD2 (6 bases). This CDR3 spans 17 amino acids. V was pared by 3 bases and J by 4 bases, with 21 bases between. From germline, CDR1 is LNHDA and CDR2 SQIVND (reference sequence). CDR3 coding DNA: TGTGCCAGTAGTATCTATGGGGGGAACCTGGCGGGAGAGACCCAGTACTTC. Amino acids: CASSIYGGNLAGETQYF.

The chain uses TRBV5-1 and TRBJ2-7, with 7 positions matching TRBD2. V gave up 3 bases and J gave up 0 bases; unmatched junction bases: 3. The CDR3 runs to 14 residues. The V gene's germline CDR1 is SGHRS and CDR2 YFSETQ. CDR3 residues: CASSYQRGSYEQYF. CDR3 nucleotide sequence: TGCGCCAGCAGCTACCAGCGGGGCTCCTACGAGCAGTACTTC.

CDR3 coding DNA: TGTGCCAGCAGCGTAATAGGCGGGAGTGGTACAGATACGCAGTATTTT. Translation: CASSVIGGSGTDTQYF. The V gene is TRBV9, the J gene TRBJ2-3; 7 bases are a match to TRBD2. CDR3 length: 16 residues. Germline values: CDR1 SGDLS, CDR2 YYNGEE. Losses at the gene ends were 1 base for V and 3 bases for J; bases not matched to a gene: 8.

The CDR3, as DNA: TGTGCCAACTACCGGGACAGGGAGAGAACTGGAAACACCATATATTTT. Translated: CANYRDRERTGNTIYF. The chain has TRBV6-4 and TRBJ1-3, with 9 bases fitting TRBD1. Trimming at V came to 10 bases and at J to 2 bases, leaving 12 bases not matched to a gene. Germline CDR1 is MRHNA and CDR2 is SNTAGT. The CDR3 runs to 16 residues.

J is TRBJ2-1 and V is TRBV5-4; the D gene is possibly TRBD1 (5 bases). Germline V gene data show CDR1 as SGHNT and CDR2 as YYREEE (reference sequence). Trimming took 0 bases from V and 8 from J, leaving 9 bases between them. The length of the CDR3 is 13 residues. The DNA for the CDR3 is TGTGCCAGCAGCTTGGCTACAGGCGATGAGCAGTTCTTC. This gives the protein CASSLATGDEQFF.

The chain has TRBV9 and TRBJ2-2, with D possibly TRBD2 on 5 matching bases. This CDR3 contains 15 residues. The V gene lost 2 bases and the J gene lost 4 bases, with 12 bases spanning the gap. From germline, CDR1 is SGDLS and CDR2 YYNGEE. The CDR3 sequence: CASSVGDHGTGELFF. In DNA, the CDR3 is TGTGCCAGCAGCGTCGGGGATCATGGCACCGGGGAGCTGTTTTTT.

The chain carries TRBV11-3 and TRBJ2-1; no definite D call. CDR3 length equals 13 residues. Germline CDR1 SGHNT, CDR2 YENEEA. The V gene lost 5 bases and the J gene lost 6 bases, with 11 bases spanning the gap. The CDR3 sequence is CASSPSVGNEQFF. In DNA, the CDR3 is TGTGCCAGCAGCCCAAGCGTTGGCAATGAGCAGTTCTTC.

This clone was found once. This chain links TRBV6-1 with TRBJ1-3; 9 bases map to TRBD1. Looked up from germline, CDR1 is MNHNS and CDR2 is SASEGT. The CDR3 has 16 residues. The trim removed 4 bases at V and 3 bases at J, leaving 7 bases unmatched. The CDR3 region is CASSAEQGAFGNTIYF. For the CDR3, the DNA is TGTGCCAGCAGTGCCGAACAGGGGGCTTTTGGAAACACCATATATTTT.

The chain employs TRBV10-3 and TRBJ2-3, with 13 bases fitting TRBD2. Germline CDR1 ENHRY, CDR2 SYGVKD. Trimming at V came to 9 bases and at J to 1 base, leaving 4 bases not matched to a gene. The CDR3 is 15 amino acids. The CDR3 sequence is CAIGTSGTGTDTQYF. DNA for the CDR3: TGTGCCATTGGGACTAGCGGGACGGGCACAGATACGCAGTATTTT.

CDR3 region: CASSLDRNYGYTF. The CDR3 region has the DNA TGTGCCAGCAGCTTAGATCGTAACTATGGCTACACCTTC. J is TRBJ1-2 and V is TRBV11-2; D unresolved. This CDR3 comprises 13 residues. Per the germline V gene, CDR1 is SGHAT and CDR2 is FQNNGV. Trimming removed 0 bases from V and 1 base from J, with 3 bases in between.

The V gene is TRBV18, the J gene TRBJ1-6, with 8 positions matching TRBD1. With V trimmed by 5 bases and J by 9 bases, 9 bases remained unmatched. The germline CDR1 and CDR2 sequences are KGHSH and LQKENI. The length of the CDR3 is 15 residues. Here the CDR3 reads CASSVRQGAGSPLHF. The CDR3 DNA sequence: TGTGCCAGCTCAGTAAGGCAGGGGGCAGGTTCACCCCTCCACTTT.

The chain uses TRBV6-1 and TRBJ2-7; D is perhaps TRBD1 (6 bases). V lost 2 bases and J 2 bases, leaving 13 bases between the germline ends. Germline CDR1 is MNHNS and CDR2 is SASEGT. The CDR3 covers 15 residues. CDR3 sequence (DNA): TGTGCCAGCAGTGAATTGTCCCGGGACACCTACGAGCAGTACTTC. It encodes CASSELSRDTYEQYF.

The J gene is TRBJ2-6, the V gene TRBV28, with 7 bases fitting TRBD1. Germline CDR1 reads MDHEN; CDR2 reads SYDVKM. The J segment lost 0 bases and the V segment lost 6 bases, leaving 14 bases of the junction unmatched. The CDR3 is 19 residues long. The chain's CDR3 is CASSSTIGTVTSGANVLTF. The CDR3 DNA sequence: TGTGCCAGCAGCTCTACGATAGGGACAGTGACCTCTGGGGCCAACGTCCTGACTTTC.

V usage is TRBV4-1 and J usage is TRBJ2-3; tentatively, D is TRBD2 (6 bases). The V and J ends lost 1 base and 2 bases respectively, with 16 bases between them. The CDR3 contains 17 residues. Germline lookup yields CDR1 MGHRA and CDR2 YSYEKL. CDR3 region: CASSQVPGLSFTDTQYF. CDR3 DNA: TGCGCCAGCAGCCAAGTTCCTGGACTATCCTTCACAGATACGCAGTATTTT.

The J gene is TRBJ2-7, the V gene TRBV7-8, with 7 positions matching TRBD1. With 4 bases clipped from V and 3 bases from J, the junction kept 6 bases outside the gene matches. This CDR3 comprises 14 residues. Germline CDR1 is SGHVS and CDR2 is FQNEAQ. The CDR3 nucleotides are TGTGCCAGCAGCTCAAGGACAGGACTCTACGAGCAGTACTTC. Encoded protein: CASSSRTGLYEQYF.

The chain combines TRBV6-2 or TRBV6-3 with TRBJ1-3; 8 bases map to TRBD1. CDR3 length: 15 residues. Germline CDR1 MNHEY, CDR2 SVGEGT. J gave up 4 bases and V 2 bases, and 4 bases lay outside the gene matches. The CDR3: CASSYGGQGGNTIYF. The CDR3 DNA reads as TGTGCCAGCAGTTACGGTGGACAGGGAGGAAACACCATATATTTT.

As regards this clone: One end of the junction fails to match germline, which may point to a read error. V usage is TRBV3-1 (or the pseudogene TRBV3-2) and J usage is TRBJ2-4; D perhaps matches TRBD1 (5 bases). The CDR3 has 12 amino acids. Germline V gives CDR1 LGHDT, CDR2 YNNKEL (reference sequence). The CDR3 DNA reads TGTGCCAGCAGCCAAGAGGGGCGATATCGGGACTTC. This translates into CASSQEGRYRDF.

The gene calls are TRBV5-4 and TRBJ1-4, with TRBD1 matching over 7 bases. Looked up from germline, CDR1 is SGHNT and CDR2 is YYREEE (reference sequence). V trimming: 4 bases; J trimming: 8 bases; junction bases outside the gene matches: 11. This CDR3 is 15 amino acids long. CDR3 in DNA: TGTGCCAGCAGCAATAGACGACAGGGTATAGAAAAACTGTTTTTT. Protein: CASSNRRQGIEKLFF.

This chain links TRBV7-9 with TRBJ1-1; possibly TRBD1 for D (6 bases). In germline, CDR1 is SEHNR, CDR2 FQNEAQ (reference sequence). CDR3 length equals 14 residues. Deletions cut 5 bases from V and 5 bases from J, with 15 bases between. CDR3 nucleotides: TGTGCCAGCAGCCAGGGGACACCCTATACTGAAGCTTTCTTT. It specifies CASSQGTPYTEAFF.

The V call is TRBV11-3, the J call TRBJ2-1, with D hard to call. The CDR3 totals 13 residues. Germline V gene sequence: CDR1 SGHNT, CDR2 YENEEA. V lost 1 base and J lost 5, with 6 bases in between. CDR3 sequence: CASSLGLHNEQFF. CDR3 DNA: TGTGCCAGCAGCTTAGGTCTTCACAATGAGCAGTTCTTC. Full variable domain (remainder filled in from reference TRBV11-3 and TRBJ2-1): EAGVVQSPRYKIIEKKQPVAFWCNPISGHNTLYWYLQNLGQGPELLIRYENEEAVDDSQLPKDRFSAERLKGVDSTLKIQPAELGDSAVYLCASSLGLHNEQFFGPGTRLTVL.